What follows are 5 T cell receptor beta chains derived from one specimen sequenced in a study of T cell responses to AZD1222 COVID-19 vaccine. Here immunoSEQ multiplex PCR was the method, and the copy in TCRdb shows in-frame clones only, minus some. The sample lists 100,000 to 150,000 clones; about 90% were seen once. The sample in question was peripheral blood, obtained on day 0 of AZD1222 vaccination. These receptors were taken from an adult in good health.

The rearrangement joins TRBV10-2 to TRBJ1-4; maybe TRBD1 (5 bases). Germline V gene data show CDR1 as WSHSY and CDR2 as SAAADI. Trimming cost V 4 bases and J 8 bases, with 17 bases left between them. CDR3 length equals 15 residues. The CDR3 DNA reads TGCGCCAGCAGTGGCAGGGATGTGGTCGGGGAAAAACTGTTTTTT. Translated, it gives CASSGRDVVGEKLFF.

This rearrangement joins TRBV18 to TRBJ1-5, with no clear D. The CDR3 is 13 residues long. Trimming took off 2 bases at V and 3 bases at J, with 5 bases between the two ends. CDR1 and CDR2 (germline): KGHSH, LQKENI. The CDR3 spells CASSPGPNQPQHF. In DNA form, the CDR3 reads TGTGCCAGCTCACCAGGGCCCAATCAGCCCCAGCATTTT.

The chain couples TRBV7-9 to TRBJ1-2, with a possible D match to TRBD1 (5 bases). The V end was cut by 2 bases, the J end by 7 bases, with 17 bases between. The CDR3 covers 15 residues. The germline V gene encodes CDR1 SEHNR and CDR2 FQNEAQ (reference sequence). The CDR3 sequence: CASSLPHSGLGGYTF. The CDR3 bases are TGTGCCAGCAGCTTACCTCATTCGGGACTCGGTGGCTACACCTTC.

This clone has only a few counts. The CDR3 here is CASSLGPPEQFF. CDR3 bases: TGTGCCAGCAGTTTAGGGCCCCCTGAGCAGTTCTTC. The chain combines TRBV12-3 or TRBV12-4 with TRBJ2-1; D gene unclear. The CDR3 loop spans 12 amino acids. V lost 1 base and J lost 9, with 7 bases in between.

The chain is built from TRBV7-3 and TRBJ1-1, with D perhaps matching TRBD1 (5 bases). CDR1 is SGHTA and CDR2 is FQGTGA in the germline V gene. The CDR3 consists of 13 residues. V dropped 8 bases and J dropped 5 bases, with 15 bases sitting between them. Written as DNA, the CDR3 is TGTGCCAGCGGGTCGGGGGAAGGGACTGAAGCTTTCTTT. This encodes CASGSGEGTEAFF.